The clone carrying this TCR beta chain was seen more than once but under ten times. Its antigen is unidentified. Both 60 Vbeta primers and 13 Jbeta primers went into the PCR. This table comes from immunoSEQ multiplex PCR, and its TCRdb copy is limited to in-frame clones, with some not included. In the table there are 130,000 or so clones, 80% to 90% of which are singletons. V lost 5 bases and J 4 bases, leaving 14 bases between the germline ends. Looked up from germline, CDR1 is SEHNR and CDR2 is FQNEAQ (reference sequence). The CDR3 covers 14 residues. The sample belongs to a study of cytomegalovirus exposure and HLA in healthy donors. Whole-study findings and limits: Within an earlier analysis, most TCR beta V segments proved productive either about 90% or about 30% of the time. Some V segments, including TRBV6-2 and TRBV6-3, were excluded as indistinguishable. Sequencing depth roughly uniform across donors was assumed in presence/absence analyses. HLA allele associations emerged for roughly 17,000 TCR beta sequences in a later analysis, at 0.05 false discovery rate.

This clonotype was sampled from a woman aged 18-29 years in good health and CMV-seropositive. Sequenced material: PBMCs. The V gene is TRBV7-9, the J gene TRBJ1-1, with a possible D match to TRBD1 (5 bases). The DNA of the CDR3 is TGTGCCAGCAGCCAGGGCCACGGGGGCACTGAAGCTTTCTTT. As protein: CASSQGHGGTEAFF.